This T cell receptor (beta chain) was recovered during a study of patients and donors after allogeneic stem cell transplantation. TCRdb re-called the RT-PCR reads with MiXCR, one entry per CDR3 protein. The sample contains hundreds of thousands of distinct CDR3 sequences, roughly 16% of which appear only once. This CDR3 comprises 13 residues. CDR1 and CDR2 from the germline V gene are SNHLY and FYNNEI. The V segment lost 8 bases and the J segment 8 bases; nucleotides outside the gene matches: 2. This sequence originates from a human donor who was either an allogeneic HSCT recipient or a stem cell or donor lymphocyte infusion donor (not recorded which). It is not recorded whose cells these are; they may come from a transplant donor. The sequenced sample was blood, either unsorted or a sorted T cell fraction (not recorded which). The chain carries TRBV2 and TRBJ2-1; TRBD2 agrees at 14 bases. CDR3 in amino acids: CASWTSGGYEQFF. CDR3 DNA: TGTGCCAGCTGGACTAGCGGGGGGTATGAGCAGTTCTTC.